Given below is one T cell receptor (beta chain) in context. In the study's own analysis: The assay estimated nucleated cells by amplifying reference gene primers. Assay: immunoSEQ multiplex PCR; the TCRdb copy retains only in-frame clones and omits some. D and trimming come from the DNA, and the V and J calls and clone size come from that table. This repertoire shows 150,000 to 200,000 clones, around 76% found once; its top ten account for around 8%. Germline CDR1 is SGHTA and CDR2 is FQGNSA. V was trimmed by 1 base and J by 7 bases, leaving 10 bases between them. This CDR3 spans 14 amino acids. The data derive from a study of blood T cell repertoires in COVID-19. Study-level information: The analysed material was cDNA or gDNA that came from T cells, B-cell-depleted T cells, or PBMCs.

Sequences were obtained from peripheral blood. This clonotype was obtained from a woman in her 70s with acute or convalescent COVID-19. This rearrangement joins TRBV7-2 to TRBJ2-2; possibly TRBD2 for D (5 bases). The CDR3: CASSLVLVDGELFF. The CDR3 DNA follows: TGTGCCAGCAGCTTAGTACTAGTAGACGGGGAGCTGTTTTTT.